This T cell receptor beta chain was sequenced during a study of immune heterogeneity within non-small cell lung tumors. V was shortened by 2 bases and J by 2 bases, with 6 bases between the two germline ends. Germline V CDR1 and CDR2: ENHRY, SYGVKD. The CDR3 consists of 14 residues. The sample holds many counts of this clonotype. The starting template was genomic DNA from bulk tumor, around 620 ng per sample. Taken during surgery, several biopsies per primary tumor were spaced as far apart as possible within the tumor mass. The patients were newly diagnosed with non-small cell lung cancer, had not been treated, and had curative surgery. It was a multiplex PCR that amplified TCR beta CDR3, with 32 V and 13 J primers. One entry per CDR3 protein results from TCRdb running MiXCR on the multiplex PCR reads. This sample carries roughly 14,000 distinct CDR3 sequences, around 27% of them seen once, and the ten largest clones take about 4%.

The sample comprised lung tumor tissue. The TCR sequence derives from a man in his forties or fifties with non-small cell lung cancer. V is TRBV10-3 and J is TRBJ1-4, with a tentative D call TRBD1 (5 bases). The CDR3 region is CAISERGTNEKLFF. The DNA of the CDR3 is TGTGCCATCAGTGAGAGGGGCACTAATGAAAAACTGTTTTTT.